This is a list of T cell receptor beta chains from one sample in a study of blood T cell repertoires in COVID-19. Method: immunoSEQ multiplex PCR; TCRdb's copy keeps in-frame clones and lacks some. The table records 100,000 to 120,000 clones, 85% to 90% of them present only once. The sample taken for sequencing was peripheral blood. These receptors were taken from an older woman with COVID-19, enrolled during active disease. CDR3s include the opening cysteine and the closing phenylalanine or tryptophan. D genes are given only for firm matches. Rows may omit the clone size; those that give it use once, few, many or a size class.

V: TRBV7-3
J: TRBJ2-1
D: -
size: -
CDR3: CASSVQGSYNEQFF
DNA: TGTGCCAGCAGCGTACAGGGCTCCTACAATGAGCAGTTCTTC

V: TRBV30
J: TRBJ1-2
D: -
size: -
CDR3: CAWSPGRTGYGYTF
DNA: TGTGCCTGGAGTCCGGGCAGGACTGGCTATGGCTACACCTTC

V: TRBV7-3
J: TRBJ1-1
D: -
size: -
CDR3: CASSPGPENTEAFF
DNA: TGTGCCAGCAGCCCGGGTCCGGAGAACACTGAAGCTTTCTTT

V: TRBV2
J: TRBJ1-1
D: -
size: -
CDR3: CASSPDMNTEAFF
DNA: TGTGCCAGCAGTCCAGACATGAACACTGAAGCTTTCTTT

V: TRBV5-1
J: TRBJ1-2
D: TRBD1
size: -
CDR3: CASSPEGQGGSDGYTF
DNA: TGCGCCAGCAGCCCCGAAGGACAGGGAGGATCCGATGGCTACACCTTC

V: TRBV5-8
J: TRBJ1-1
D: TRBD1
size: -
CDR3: CASSRWDSLNTEAFF
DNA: TGTGCCAGCAGCAGATGGGACAGTTTGAACACTGAAGCTTTCTTT

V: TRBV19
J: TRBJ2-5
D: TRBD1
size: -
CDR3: CASSRTGETFQTQYF
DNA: TGTGCCAGTAGTAGAACAGGGGAAACTTTTCAGACCCAGTACTTC

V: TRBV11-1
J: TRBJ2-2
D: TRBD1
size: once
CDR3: CASSSRTGGTGELFF
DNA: TGTGCCAGCAGCTCCCGGACAGGGGGGACCGGGGAGCTGTTTTTT

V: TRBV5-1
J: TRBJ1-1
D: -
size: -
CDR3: CASSSTVNTEAFF
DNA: TGCGCCAGCAGCTCGACAGTGAACACTGAAGCTTTCTTT

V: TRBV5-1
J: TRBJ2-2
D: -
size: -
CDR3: CASSFGKRDGELFF
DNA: TGCGCCAGCAGCTTCGGGAAGCGCGACGGGGAGCTGTTTTTT

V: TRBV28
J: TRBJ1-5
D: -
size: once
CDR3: CASSLQQASNQPQHF
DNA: TGTGCCAGCAGTTTACAACAGGCAAGCAATCAGCCCCAGCATTTT